Here is one T cell receptor (beta chain) with its context. What it binds is unknown. Preparing the TCRbeta library involved the use of unique molecular identifiers. TCRdb ran MiXCR on the PCR reads and lists one entry per CDR3 protein. There are 90,000 to 100,000 distinct CDR3 sequences in the sample; around 22% occur only once, and over 20% lies in the top ten. Trimming cost V 7 bases and J 5 bases, with 11 bases left between them. Germline loops: CDR1 SNHLY, CDR2 FYNNEI. The CDR3 is 12 residues long. The sample is drawn from a study of T-cell reconstitution after alpha-beta-depleted transplantation in children. Findings and caveats of the study: Recipient T cells and thymic progenitors that survived gave rise to the high TCRbeta diversity observed at day 60 in some patients.

The V call is TRBV2, the J call TRBJ2-5; the D gene could be TRBD1 or TRBD2 (5 bases each). The source of this sequence is a boy aged 2 to 9 with acute lymphoblastic leukemia, due to receive a stem cell transplant. The source material was PBMCs, sampled before TCRalphabeta/CD19-depleted stem cell transplant. Here the CDR3 reads CASKGSGETQYF. CDR3 nucleotide sequence: TGTGCCAGCAAGGGGAGTGGGGAGACCCAGTACTTC. The whole variable domain, remainder taken from reference TRBV2 and TRBJ2-5, is EPEVTQTPSHQVTQMGQEVILRCVPISNHLYFYWYRQILGQKVEFLVSFYNNEISEKSEIFDDQFSVERPDGSNFTLKIRSTKLEDSAMYFCASKGSGETQYFGPGTRLLVL.